The rows below give T cell receptor beta chains drawn from one sample of a study of CD8+ T cells in alopecia areata. Method: immunoSEQ multiplex PCR; TCRdb's copy keeps in-frame clones and lacks some. The table includes 85,000 to 110,000 clones, approximately 60% detected once. The sequencing input was CD4+ T cells sorted from blood. Receptors originate from a human donor in good health. Both conserved end residues are trimmed from each CDR3. Fields, in order: V gene, CDR3 protein.

>TRBV4-3
ASSQELGLAGNTGELF
>TRBV18
ASSPRRDTDTQY
>TRBV2
ASRGDLVPGYT
>TRBV29-1
SALRQGNPTDTQY
>TRBV30
AWSEGVLPTDTQY
>TRBV10-3
AISVRTDTQY
>TRBV4-1
ASSPGQGSSGNTIY
>TRBV27
ASSPWAEATEAF
>TRBV6-5
ASYTSGGRKF
>TRBV29-1
SVEAPKRAYTEAF
>TRBV20-1
SAGHNNEQF
>TRBV7-2
ASSPLAPGELF
>TRBV5-4
ASSRRGTEAF
>TRBV20-1
SSLQETQY
>TRBV9
ASSALGVTDTQY
>TRBV6-1
ASSGTLQRRETQY
>TRBV5-1
ASSWTGGNEKLF
>TRBV30
AWSVLSGTFTDTQY
>TRBV11-2
ASSLSPAGGSAEQY
>TRBV7-9
ASSLDTGSGGYT
>TRBV19
ASSIQGVGTQNYGYT
>TRBV7-9
ASSRQETQY